The T cell receptor (beta chain) under discussion was sequenced for a study of molecular identifiers for immune sequencing clone quantification. At least ten counts were recorded for this clonotype. Per germline, CDR1 MGHDK and CDR2 SYGVNS. The CDR3 is 17 residues long. V was trimmed by 8 bases and J by 2 bases, leaving 24 bases between them. TCRdb reprocessed the PCR reads with MiXCR, giving one entry per CDR3 protein. The sample holds more than 450,000 distinct CDR3 sequences, about 25% seen once. This chain links TRBV25-1 with TRBJ2-5; D is possibly TRBD1 (6 bases). The sequenced material came from naive CD8+ T cells from blood, with Jurkat cell RNA spiked in. Specified subset: FACS-sorted CD8+CD4-CCR7+CD45RA+ naive T cells. The TCR sequence derives from a human donor in good health. Some libraries in this study had Jurkat cell RNA spiked in. In DNA, the CDR3 is TGTGCCAGCGGCGCTTTAAAGAAACAGGGCGCGCAAGAGACCCAGTACTTC. This sequence encodes CASGALKKQGAQETQYF.